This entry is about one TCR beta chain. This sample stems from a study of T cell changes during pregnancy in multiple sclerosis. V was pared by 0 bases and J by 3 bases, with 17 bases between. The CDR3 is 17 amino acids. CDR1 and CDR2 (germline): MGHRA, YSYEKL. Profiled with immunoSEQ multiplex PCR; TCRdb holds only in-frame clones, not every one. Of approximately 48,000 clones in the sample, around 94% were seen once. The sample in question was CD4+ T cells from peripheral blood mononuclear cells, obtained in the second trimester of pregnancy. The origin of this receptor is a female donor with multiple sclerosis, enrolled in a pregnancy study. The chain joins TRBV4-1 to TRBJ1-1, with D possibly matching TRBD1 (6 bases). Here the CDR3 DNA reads TGCGCCAGCAGCCAAGATCAACAGGGCCGGGTCCACACTGAAGCTTTCTTT. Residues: CASSQDQQGRVHTEAFF.